This T cell receptor beta chain comes out of a study of technical replicates of blood from a handful of donors. Only in-frame clones appear in the TCRdb table, and some are missing; sequencing was by immunoSEQ multiplex PCR. The data contain roughly 90,000 clones, about 94% of them singletons. The sequencing input was T cells isolated from PBMCs. This receptor was obtained from a human donor in good health.

The CDR3 region has the DNA TGTGCCAGCAGCCCGGGAAGGGGGAATGAGCAGTTCTTC. Its protein is CASSPGRGNEQFF. This chain joins TRBV9 and TRBJ2-1; D is possibly TRBD1 (6 bases). Trimming removed 4 bases at V and 7 bases at J, with 12 bases between. This CDR3 comprises 13 residues. Germline V gene data show CDR1 as SGDLS and CDR2 as YYNGEE.